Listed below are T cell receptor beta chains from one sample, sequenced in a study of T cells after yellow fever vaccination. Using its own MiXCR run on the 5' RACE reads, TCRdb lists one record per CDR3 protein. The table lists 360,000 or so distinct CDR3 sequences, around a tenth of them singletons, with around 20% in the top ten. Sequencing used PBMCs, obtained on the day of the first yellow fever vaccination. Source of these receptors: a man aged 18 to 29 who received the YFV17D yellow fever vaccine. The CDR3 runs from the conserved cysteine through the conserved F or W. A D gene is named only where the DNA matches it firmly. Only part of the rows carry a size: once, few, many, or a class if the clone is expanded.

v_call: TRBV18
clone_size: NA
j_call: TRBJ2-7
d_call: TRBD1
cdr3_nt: TGTGCCAGCTCACCACGGGGACAGGGCTACGAGCAGTACTTC
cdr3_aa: CASSPRGQGYEQYF

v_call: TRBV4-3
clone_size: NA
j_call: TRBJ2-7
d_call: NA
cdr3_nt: TGCGCCAGCAGCCAAGAATGGCAACTCTTATACTACGAGCAGTACTTC
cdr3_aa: CASSQEWQLLYYEQYF

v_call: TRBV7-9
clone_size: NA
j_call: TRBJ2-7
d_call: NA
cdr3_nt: TGTGCCAGCAGCCCCCCAGGGGCCTCCTACGAGCAGTACTTC
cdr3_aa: CASSPPGASYEQYF

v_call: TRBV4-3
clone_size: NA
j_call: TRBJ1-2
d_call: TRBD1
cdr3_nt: TGCGCCAGCAGCCAAGGTGACAGGGGCTATGGCTACACCTTC
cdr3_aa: CASSQGDRGYGYTF

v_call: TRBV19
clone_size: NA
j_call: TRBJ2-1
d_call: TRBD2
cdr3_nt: TGTGCCAGTAGTATAGCAGGGACTAGCGATGAGCAGTTCTTC
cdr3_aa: CASSIAGTSDEQFF

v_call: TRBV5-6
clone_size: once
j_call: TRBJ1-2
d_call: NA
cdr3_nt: TGTGCCAGCAGCCTCGGGCCCCCCGGGACTGGATCTAACTATGGCTACACCTTC
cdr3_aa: CASSLGPPGTGSNYGYTF

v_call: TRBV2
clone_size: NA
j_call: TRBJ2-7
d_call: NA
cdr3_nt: TGTGCCAGCAGTTCCCCGCGGAGACAGTACGAGCAGTACTTC
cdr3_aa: CASSSPRRQYEQYF

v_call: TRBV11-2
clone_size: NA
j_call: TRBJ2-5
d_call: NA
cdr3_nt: TGTGCCAGCAGCTTCCACAGGGTTGGCGAGGAGACCCAGTACTTC
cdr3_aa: CASSFHRVGEETQYF

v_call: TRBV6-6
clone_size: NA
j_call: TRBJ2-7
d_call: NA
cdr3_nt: TGTGCCAGCATCCCGCAGGGGGGATACGAGCAGTACTTC
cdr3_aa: CASIPQGGYEQYF

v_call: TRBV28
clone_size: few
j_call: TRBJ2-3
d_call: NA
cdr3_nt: TGTGCCAGCAGCCTCGGGGGGCTTGGCACAGATACGCAGTATTTT
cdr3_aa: CASSLGGLGTDTQYF

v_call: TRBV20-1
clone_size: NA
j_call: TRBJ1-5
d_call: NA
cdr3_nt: TGCAGTGCCGGACACCTCCACGGGCCCCAGCATTTT
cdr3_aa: CSAGHLHGPQHF

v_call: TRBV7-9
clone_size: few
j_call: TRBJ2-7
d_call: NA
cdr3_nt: TGTGCCAGCAGCTTAGCGGGGGCCGGACAGTTGTACTTC
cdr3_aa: CASSLAGAGQLYF

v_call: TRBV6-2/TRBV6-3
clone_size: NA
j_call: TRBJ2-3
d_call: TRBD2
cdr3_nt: TGTGCCAGCACTCCGCTCTGGACTAGCGGGGGGTCAGATACGCAGTATTTT
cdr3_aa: CASTPLWTSGGSDTQYF

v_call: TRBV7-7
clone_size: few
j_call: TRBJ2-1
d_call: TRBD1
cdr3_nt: TGTGCTAGCAGCCCCTCCCCTGGACAGGGGGGTGAGCAGTTCTTC
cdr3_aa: CASSPSPGQGGEQFF

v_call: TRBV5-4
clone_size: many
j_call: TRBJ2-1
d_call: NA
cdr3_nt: TGTGCCAGTAAAAGGAGCTCCTACAATGAGCAGTTCTTC
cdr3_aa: CASKRSSYNEQFF

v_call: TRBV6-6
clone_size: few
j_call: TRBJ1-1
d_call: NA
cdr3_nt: TGTGCCAGCAGTCCCGGTATCACTGAAGCTTTCTTT
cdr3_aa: CASSPGITEAFF

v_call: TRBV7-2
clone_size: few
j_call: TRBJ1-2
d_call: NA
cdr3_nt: TGTGCCAGCAGCTTAGCGCTCGGGAACGGCGGCTACACCTTC
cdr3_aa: CASSLALGNGGYTF

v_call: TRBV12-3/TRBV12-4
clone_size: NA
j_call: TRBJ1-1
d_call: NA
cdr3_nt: TGTGCCAGCAGTTTTTCATGGAACACTGAAGCTTTCTTT
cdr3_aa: CASSFSWNTEAFF

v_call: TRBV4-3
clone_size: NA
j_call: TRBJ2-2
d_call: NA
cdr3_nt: TGCGCCAGCAGCAAGAGTAGGGGGGGCCCCGGGGAGCTGTTTTTT
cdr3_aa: CASSKSRGGPGELFF

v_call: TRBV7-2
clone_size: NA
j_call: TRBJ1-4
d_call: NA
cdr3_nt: TGTTCCAGCAGCTTAGTCAGGGCAGAAACAACTAATGAAAAACTGTTTTTT
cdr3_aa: CSSSLVRAETTNEKLFF

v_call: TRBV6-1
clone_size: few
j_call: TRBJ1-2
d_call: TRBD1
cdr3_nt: TGTGCCAGCAGTAAACAGGGGGCAAGAGGCTACACCTTC
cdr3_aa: CASSKQGARGYTF

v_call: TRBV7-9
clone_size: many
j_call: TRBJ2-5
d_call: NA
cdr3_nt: TGTGCCAGCAACAACCGAGAGACCCAGTACTTC
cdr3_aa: CASNNRETQYF

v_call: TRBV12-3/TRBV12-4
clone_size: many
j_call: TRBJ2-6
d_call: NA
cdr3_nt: TGTGCCAGCACCCTAGGGGGGCTGGGGGCCAACGTCCTGACTTTC
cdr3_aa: CASTLGGLGANVLTF

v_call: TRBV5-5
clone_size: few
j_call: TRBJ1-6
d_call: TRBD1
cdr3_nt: TGTGCCAGCAGCCCTAGGACAGGGGGCCAGAGAAATTCACCCCTCCACTTT
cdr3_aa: CASSPRTGGQRNSPLHF

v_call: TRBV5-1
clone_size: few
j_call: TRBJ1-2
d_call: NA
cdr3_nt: TGCGCCAGCAGCCCTGAGAGGGTGGACTATGGCTACACCTTC
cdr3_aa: CASSPERVDYGYTF

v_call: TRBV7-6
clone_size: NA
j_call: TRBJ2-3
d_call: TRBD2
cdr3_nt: TGTGCCAGCAGCTACCCAAGGGAGGGAGATACGCAGTATTTT
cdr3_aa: CASSYPREGDTQYF

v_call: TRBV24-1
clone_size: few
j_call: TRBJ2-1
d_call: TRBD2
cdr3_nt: TGTGCCACCAGTGACCGAGCGGGGGGCTCCTACAATGAGCAGTTCTTC
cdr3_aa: CATSDRAGGSYNEQFF

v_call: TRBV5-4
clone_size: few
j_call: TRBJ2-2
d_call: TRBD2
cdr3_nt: TGTGCCAGCAGCTCTTCTAGCGGCCCCGTGGGCGGGGAGCTGTTTTTT
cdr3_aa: CASSSSSGPVGGELFF

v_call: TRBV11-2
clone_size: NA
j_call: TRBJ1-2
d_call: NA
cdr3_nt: TGTGCCAGCAGCTTAGGTCTGGGAAGCTATGGCTACACCTTC
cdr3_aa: CASSLGLGSYGYTF

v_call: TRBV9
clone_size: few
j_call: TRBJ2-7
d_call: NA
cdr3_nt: TGTGCCAGCAGCGTAGCTGAGGGTGGGCCCTACGAGCAGTACTTC
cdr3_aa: CASSVAEGGPYEQYF

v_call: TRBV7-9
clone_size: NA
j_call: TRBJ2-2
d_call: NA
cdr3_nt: TGTGCCAGCACCGCATCGAACACCGGGGAGCTGTTTTTT
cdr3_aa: CASTASNTGELFF

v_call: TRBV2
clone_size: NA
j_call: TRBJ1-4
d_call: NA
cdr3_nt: TGTGCCAGCAGCGACAGCCGAACTAATGAAAAACTGTTTTTT
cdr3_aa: CASSDSRTNEKLFF

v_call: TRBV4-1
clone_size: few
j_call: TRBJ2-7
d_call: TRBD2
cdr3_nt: TGCGCCAGCAGCCAACCAAGGCGGGGACTAGCGATCTCCTACGAGCAGTACTTC
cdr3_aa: CASSQPRRGLAISYEQYF

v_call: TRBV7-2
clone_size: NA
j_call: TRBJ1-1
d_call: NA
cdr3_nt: TGTGCCAGCAGCTTAGCTTGGACTGAAGCTTTCTTT
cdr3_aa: CASSLAWTEAFF

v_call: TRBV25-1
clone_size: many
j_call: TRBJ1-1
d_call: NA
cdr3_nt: TGTGCCTTTTCCCCCAAAAGCAGGGCTTTCTTT
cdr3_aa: CAFSPKSRAFF